This TCR beta chain stems from a study of Graves' ophthalmopathy and Graves' hyperthyroidism. Study outcomes and limitations: Both a roughly 70% sensitivity and a 72.22% specificity characterized the model's predictions of ophthalmopathy progression.

The junction had 7 bases not matched to a gene; V was cut back by 4 bases and J by 0 bases. Germline CDR1 SNHLY, CDR2 FYNNEI. This CDR3 is 16 amino acids long. The authors amplified TCR beta CDR3 regions, and they did so from RNA transcripts for repertoire sequencing. RT-PCR with HTBI primers came first, then second-round multiplex PCR. TCRdb analysed the multiplex PCR reads with MiXCR anew, one entry per CDR3 protein. The sample has around 1.1 million distinct CDR3 sequences, approximately 35% seen once. Clinical symptoms, serum thyroxine, TRAb, thyroid ultrasound and orbital computed tomography were relied on for diagnosis. This clonotype was seen ten or more times. Its antigen is as yet unknown.

The V and J genes are TRBV2 and TRBJ2-7, with 9 bases matching TRBD1. The sample taken for sequencing was peripheral blood or thyroid tissue (not recorded which). The receptor was isolated from an adult man with Graves' hyperthyroidism. CDR3: CASSAGTGTLSYEQYF. The DNA for the CDR3 is TGTGCCAGCAGTGCCGGGACAGGGACCCTCTCCTACGAGCAGTACTTC.